This T cell receptor beta chain was sequenced for a study of cytomegalovirus exposure and HLA in healthy donors. Findings and caveats of the study: A missense variant in DCLRE1C was later tied to TCR beta V- and J-gene trimming.

13 Jbeta primers and 60 Vbeta primers were used for the PCR. Sequenced by immunoSEQ multiplex PCR; TCRdb stores in-frame clones only, minus some. The sample includes about 77,000 clones, around three quarters of them seen just once. As concerns this clone: Its antigen remains unknown.

The specimen was PBMCs. The sequence was obtained from a man aged 40-50 years in good health and CMV-seronegative.

CDR3: CSARQGVNTEAFF. The CDR3 region has the DNA TGCAGCGCCAGACAGGGGGTGAACACTGAAGCTTTCTTT. V and J are TRBV29-1 and TRBJ1-1; TRBD1 matches at 9 bases. Germline CDR1 is SQVTM and CDR2 is ANQGSEA. Trimming took 7 bases from V and 0 from J; bases not matched to a gene: 3. The CDR3 is made up of 13 amino acids.